These T cell receptor beta chains were read from a single sample in a study of blood T cell repertoires in COVID-19. The data were produced by immunoSEQ multiplex PCR, yet TCRdb's version contains in-frame clones alone and is incomplete. This sample has some 400,000 clones, with over 75% found just once. Source material: PBMCs or T cells enriched from blood (not recorded which). Every receptor here comes from a man aged 25 to 40 who had recovered from COVID-19. Each CDR3 is given with its conserved first and last residue. The order of the fields is V gene, clone size, CDR3 length, D gene, J gene, CDR3 protein, CDR3 DNA. D genes are given only for firm matches. Some rows have no size entry. The others give once, few or many, or a class for an expanded clone.

TRBV4-2,-,16,-,TRBJ1-6,CASSQGGSQGNSPLHF,TGTGCCAGCAGCCAAGGTGGGTCGCAGGGAAATTCACCCCTCCACTTT
TRBV19,-,12,-,TRBJ1-2,CATSGLSYGYTF,TGTGCCACCTCGGGACTGAGCTATGGCTACACCTTC
TRBV9,once,18,-,TRBJ2-1,CASSVAPPGSPTYNEQFF,TGTGCCAGCAGCGTAGCCCCGCCAGGATCACCAACATACAATGAGCAGTTCTTC
TRBV5-8,-,15,-,TRBJ1-6,CASSFGEHYNSPLHF,TGTGCCAGCAGCTTTGGGGAGCACTATAATTCACCCCTCCACTTT
TRBV20-1,-,11,TRBD1,TRBJ2-3,CSAKTGDTQYF,TGCAGTGCCAAGACAGGGGATACGCAGTATTTT
TRBV9,-,15,-,TRBJ2-5,CASSAQSGNTETQYF,TGTGCCAGCAGCGCCCAATCAGGGAATACGGAGACCCAGTACTTC
TRBV11-3,-,12,-,TRBJ1-6,CASSFPNSPLHF,TGTGCCAGCAGCTTCCCGAATTCACCCCTCCACTTT
TRBV19,-,13,-,TRBJ1-2,CASSQTVEGGYTF,TGTGCCAGTAGCCAGACCGTGGAGGGGGGCTACACCTTC
TRBV7-9,-,15,TRBD1,TRBJ1-4,CASSLEGQGSEKLFF,TGTGCCAGCAGCTTAGAGGGACAGGGGAGCGAAAAACTGTTTTTT
TRBV3-1/TRBV3-2,-,13,TRBD1,TRBJ2-1,CASSKPDRAEQFF,TGTGCCAGCAGCAAACCTGACAGGGCTGAGCAGTTCTTC
TRBV5-5,-,14,TRBD1,TRBJ1-4,CASSYDRVNEKLFF,TGTGCCAGCAGCTACGACAGGGTTAATGAAAAACTGTTTTTT
TRBV4-1,-,12,-,TRBJ1-1,CASSQGQLEAFF,TGCGCCAGCAGCCAGGGACAACTTGAAGCTTTCTTT
TRBV6-5,-,14,TRBD1,TRBJ1-5,CASQVGQGLQPQHF,TGTGCCAGTCAAGTGGGACAGGGTCTTCAGCCCCAGCATTTT
TRBV7-8,-,19,-,TRBJ2-2,CASSFVRSPARANTGELFF,TGTGCCAGCAGCTTCGTTAGGTCTCCCGCCAGGGCGAACACCGGGGAGCTGTTTTTT
TRBV12-5,-,17,-,TRBJ1-1,CASGSPSGEGVNTEAFF,TGTGCTAGTGGTTCTCCATCAGGGGAAGGAGTAAACACTGAAGCTTTCTTT
TRBV12-3/TRBV12-4,-,13,-,TRBJ1-1,CASSFREFAEAFF,TGTGCCAGCAGTTTCAGGGAATTCGCTGAAGCTTTCTTT
TRBV12-3/TRBV12-4,-,13,-,TRBJ1-1,CASSFGGSTEAFF,TGTGCCAGCAGTTTCGGGGGTTCCACTGAAGCTTTCTTT
TRBV6-5,-,13,TRBD1,TRBJ1-2,CASSQQGNYGYTF,TGTGCCAGCTCCCAACAGGGGAACTATGGCTACACCTTC
TRBV27,-,15,-,TRBJ2-1,CASSLGSSGANEQFF,TGTGCCAGCAGCCTTGGCTCATCAGGGGCTAACGAGCAGTTCTTC
TRBV19,once,16,TRBD1,TRBJ1-6,CASSLSIRGLGSPLHF,TGTGCCAGTAGTCTTTCTATCAGGGGGCTTGGATCACCCCTCCACTTT
TRBV11-2,-,14,-,TRBJ1-6,CASSLAGGGSPLHF,TGTGCCAGCAGCTTAGCGGGGGGGGGATCACCCCTCCACTTT
TRBV20-1,-,10,-,TRBJ2-1,CSAQAREQFF,TGCAGTGCTCAAGCGCGAGAGCAGTTCTTC
TRBV18,-,17,TRBD1,TRBJ2-7,CASSPRAAGQGSYEQYF,TGTGCCAGCTCACCACGAGCGGCGGGACAGGGCTCCTACGAGCAGTACTTC
TRBV10-3,-,14,-,TRBJ1-1,CAITGGQMNTEAFF,TGTGCCATCACCGGCGGACAGATGAACACTGAAGCTTTCTTT
TRBV4-2,-,14,TRBD1,TRBJ1-1,CASSRGTGDTEAFF,TGTGCCAGCAGCCGAGGGACAGGGGACACTGAAGCTTTCTTT
TRBV6-5,-,14,-,TRBJ2-5,CASSALAFGETQYF,TGTGCCAGCAGCGCCTTGGCCTTTGGTGAGACCCAGTACTTC
TRBV5-1,-,15,TRBD1,TRBJ1-6,CASSLMGQSNSPLHF,TGCGCCAGCAGCTTGATGGGACAGTCTAATTCACCCCTCCACTTT
TRBV5-1,-,14,-,TRBJ2-7,CASSLNSLYYEQYF,TGCGCCAGCAGCTTGAACAGCCTTTACTACGAGCAGTACTTC
TRBV5-4,-,13,TRBD1,TRBJ1-2,CASSRQGRDGYTF,TGTGCCAGCAGCAGACAGGGACGGGATGGCTACACCTTC
TRBV15,-,15,-,TRBJ1-4,CATSRGSHTNEKLFF,TGTGCCACCAGCAGAGGTAGCCATACTAATGAAAAACTGTTTTTT
TRBV9,-,16,-,TRBJ2-2,CASSVGAGANTGELFF,TGTGCCAGCAGCGTAGGGGCAGGGGCGAACACCGGGGAGCTGTTTTTT
TRBV11-2,-,15,TRBD2,TRBJ2-7,CASSFSLAGGHEQYF,TGTGCCAGCAGCTTTTCGCTAGCGGGGGGTCACGAGCAGTACTTC
TRBV9,-,15,TRBD2,TRBJ2-1,CASSALAGTYNEQFF,TGTGCCAGCAGCGCCCTAGCGGGGACCTACAATGAGCAGTTCTTC
TRBV28,-,17,TRBD1,TRBJ1-4,CASSVGGQGPYGEKLFF,TGTGCCAGCAGTGTAGGGGGACAGGGCCCCTATGGGGAAAAACTGTTTTTT
TRBV7-8,-,18,TRBD1,TRBJ1-3,CASSLTGGNSYSGNTIYF,TGTGCCAGCAGCTTAACAGGGGGGAACAGCTACTCTGGAAACACCATATATTTT
TRBV19,-,15,TRBD1,TRBJ1-2,CASSIGSGQGLGYTF,TGTGCCAGTAGTATAGGGTCGGGACAGGGGCTTGGCTACACCTTC
TRBV19,-,13,-,TRBJ2-1,CASSTRDTTEQFF,TGTGCCAGTAGTACCCGGGACACTACAGAGCAGTTCTTC
TRBV29-1,-,14,-,TRBJ2-7,CSVEGGEEPYEQYF,TGCAGCGTTGAAGGGGGGGAAGAACCCTACGAGCAGTACTTC
TRBV5-5,-,13,TRBD1,TRBJ1-2,CASSRQGNYGYTF,TGTGCCAGCAGCCGACAGGGTAACTATGGCTACACCTTC
TRBV6-6,-,18,TRBD1,TRBJ1-2,CASSRRPVGQGERSGYTF,TGTGCCAGCAGTCGCCGTCCTGTCGGACAGGGGGAAAGAAGTGGCTACACCTTC
TRBV2,-,12,TRBD1,TRBJ1-6,CASSVQGSPLHF,TGTGCCAGCAGTGTACAGGGGTCACCCCTCCACTTT
TRBV30,-,13,-,TRBJ1-2,CAWSPGSRNGYTF,TGTGCCTGGAGCCCCGGGTCAAGGAATGGCTACACCTTC
TRBV10-2,-,15,TRBD2,TRBJ2-1,CASILTSGGGGEQFF,TGCGCCAGCATCCTGACTAGCGGGGGTGGTGGTGAGCAGTTCTTC
TRBV21-1,-,16,-,TRBJ2-3,CASSKGRGARTDTQYF,TGTGCCAGCAGCAAAGGGCGGGGGGCCCGCACAGATACGCAGTATTTT
TRBV10-2,-,12,TRBD1,TRBJ1-1,CASRQGDTEAFF,TGCGCCAGCCGACAGGGGGACACTGAAGCTTTCTTT
TRBV6-1,-,15,TRBD1,TRBJ1-5,CASSGRRGREEPQHF,TGTGCCAGCAGTGGGCGCAGGGGGCGAGAGGAGCCCCAGCATTTT
TRBV5-1,-,13,-,TRBJ1-1,CASSLGQGSEAFF,TGCGCCAGCAGCTTGGGTCAGGGCTCTGAGGCTTTCTTT
TRBV5-4,-,15,TRBD1,TRBJ1-4,CASSRTGGAGEKLFF,TGTGCCAGCAGTCGGACAGGGGGCGCCGGGGAAAAACTGTTTTTT
TRBV27,-,15,-,TRBJ1-1,CASSFGGRGGTEAFF,TGTGCCAGCAGTTTCGGGGGGAGAGGGGGCACTGAAGCTTTCTTT
TRBV7-2,few,12,-,TRBJ1-1,CASSLGRPEAFF,TGTGCCAGCAGCTTGGGCAGGCCTGAAGCTTTCTTT
TRBV5-1,-,18,TRBD1,TRBJ2-2,CASNTGTGGPLGTGELFF,TGCGCCAGCAACACCGGGACAGGGGGCCCCTTGGGCACCGGGGAGCTGTTTTTT
TRBV10-3,-,17,TRBD2,TRBJ2-4,CAISGGGELLAKNIQYF,TGTGCCATCAGTGGCGGGGGGGAATTATTGGCCAAAAACATTCAGTACTTC
TRBV6-5,-,16,TRBD1,TRBJ2-5,CASSYGGQGMGKTQYF,TGTGCCAGCAGTTACGGGGGACAGGGGATGGGAAAGACCCAGTACTTC
TRBV3-1/TRBV3-2,few,14,-,TRBJ1-1,CASSLTGKGAEAFF,TGTGCCAGCAGCCTTACAGGGAAAGGTGCTGAAGCTTTCTTT